This TCR beta chain was captured by sequencing in a study of regulatory T cells in long-lasting Graves disease. This clonotype was observed a few times. Time point defined: newly diagnosed GD, antithyroid drugs for less than 3 months. RNA from PBMCs was the source of the TCR library. CDR3 regions were amplified by Arm-PCR using iRepertoire HTBI primers to build TCR beta libraries. MiXCR, run by TCRdb on the multiplex PCR reads, gives a single entry per CDR3 protein. The data contain about 450,000 distinct CDR3 sequences, approximately 15% of them seen just once; the ten biggest clones take up approximately 17%. A further study also used this sample, focusing on T cells in Graves' hyperthyroidism and ophthalmopathy. From that paper: Not enrolled were patients with uncontrolled infection, other autoimmune disease, pregnancy or lactation.

This receptor was obtained from a woman aged 50 to 60 with Graves disease. The sequences come from peripheral blood mononuclear cells (PBMCs), collected at new diagnosis, from a patient treated with antithyroid drugs.

CDR3 loop: CASSPGGIGTLYF. CDR3 sequence (DNA): TGTGCCAGCAGCCCAGGAGGTATCGGGACTCTATACTTC. This sequence joins TRBV4-2 and TRBJ2-5; the D gene is possibly TRBD2 (6 bases). Germline V gene sequence: CDR1 LGHNA, CDR2 YNFKEQ. Deletions cut 4 bases from V and 14 bases from J, with 20 bases between. The CDR3 sequence is 13 residues long.